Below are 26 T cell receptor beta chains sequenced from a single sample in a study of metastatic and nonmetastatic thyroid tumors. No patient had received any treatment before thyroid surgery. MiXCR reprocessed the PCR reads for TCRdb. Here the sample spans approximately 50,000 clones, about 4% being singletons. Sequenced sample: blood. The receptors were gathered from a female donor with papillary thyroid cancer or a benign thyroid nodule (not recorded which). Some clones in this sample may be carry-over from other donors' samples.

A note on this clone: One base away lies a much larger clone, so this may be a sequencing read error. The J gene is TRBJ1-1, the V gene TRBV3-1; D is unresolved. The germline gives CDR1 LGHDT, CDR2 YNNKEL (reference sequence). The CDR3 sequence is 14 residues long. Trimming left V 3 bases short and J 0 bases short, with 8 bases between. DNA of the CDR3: TGTGCCAGCAGCCAGGATGTACTGAACACTGAAGCTTTCTTT. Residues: CASSQDVLNTEAFF.

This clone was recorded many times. The CDR3 nucleotides are TGCGCCAGCAGCTTGTCACAGGGCGGTCAAGAGACCCAGTACTTC. The encoded protein is CASSLSQGGQETQYF. The chain is built from TRBV5-1 and TRBJ2-5; perhaps TRBD1 as D (6 bases). This CDR3 is 15 amino acids long. Germline V gene sequence: CDR1 SGHRS, CDR2 YFSETQ. With 1 base removed from V and 2 bases from J, the gap between germline ends came to 12 bases.

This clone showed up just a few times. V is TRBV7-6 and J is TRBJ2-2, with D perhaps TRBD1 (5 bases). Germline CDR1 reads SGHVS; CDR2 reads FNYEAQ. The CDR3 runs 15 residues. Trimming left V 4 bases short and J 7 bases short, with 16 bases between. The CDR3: CASSSTDRNVGELFF. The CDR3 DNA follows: TGTGCCAGCAGCTCTACTGACAGAAACGTCGGGGAGCTGTTTTTT.

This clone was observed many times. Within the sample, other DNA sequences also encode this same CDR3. The CDR3 DNA reads as TGCAGCGTCAAAGGGACAACTAGCGGGCATCGACTCTACAATGAGCAGTTCTTC. This sequence encodes CSVKGTTSGHRLYNEQFF. The rearrangement joins TRBV29-1 to TRBJ2-1, with TRBD2 matching over 9 bases. Losses at the gene ends were 6 bases for V and 3 bases for J; bases not matched to a gene: 18. There are 18 residues in the CDR3. CDR1 SQVTM and CDR2 ANQGSEA come from the germline V gene.

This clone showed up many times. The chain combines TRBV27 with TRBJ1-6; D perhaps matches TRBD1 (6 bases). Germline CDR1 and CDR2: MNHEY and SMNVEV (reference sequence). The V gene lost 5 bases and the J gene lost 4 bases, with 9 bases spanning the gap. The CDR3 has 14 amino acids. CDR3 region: CASSGTPYNSPLHF. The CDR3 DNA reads TGTGCCAGCAGTGGGACACCGTATAATTCACCCCTCCACTTT.

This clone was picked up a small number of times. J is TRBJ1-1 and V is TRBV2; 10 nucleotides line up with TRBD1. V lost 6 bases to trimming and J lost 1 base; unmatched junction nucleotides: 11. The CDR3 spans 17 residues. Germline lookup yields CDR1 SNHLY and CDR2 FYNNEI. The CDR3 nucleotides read TGTGCCAGCAGCCGGGACAGGGGAAATTTTGGGAACACTGAAGCTTTCTTT. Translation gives CASSRDRGNFGNTEAFF.

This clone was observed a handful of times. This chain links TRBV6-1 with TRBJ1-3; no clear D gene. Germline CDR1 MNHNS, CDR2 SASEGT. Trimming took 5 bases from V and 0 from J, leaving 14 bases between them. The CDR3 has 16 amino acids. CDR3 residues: CASSTQIGYSGNTIYF. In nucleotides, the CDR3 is TGTGCCAGCAGTACACAAATCGGATACTCTGGAAACACCATATATTTT.

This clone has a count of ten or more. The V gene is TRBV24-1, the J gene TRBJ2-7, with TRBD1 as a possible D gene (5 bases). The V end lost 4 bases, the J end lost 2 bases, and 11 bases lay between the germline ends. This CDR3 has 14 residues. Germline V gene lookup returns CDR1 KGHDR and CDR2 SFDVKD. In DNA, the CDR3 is TGTGCCACCAGTGACCCGGACAACCCCTACGAGCAGTACTTC. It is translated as CATSDPDNPYEQYF.

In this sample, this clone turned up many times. The CDR3 reads CASSLWGREAQYF. CDR3 nucleotide sequence: TGTGCCAGCAGCTTATGGGGTAGAGAGGCGCAGTATTTT. The chain carries TRBV11-3 and TRBJ2-3; no clear D. The CDR3 contains 13 residues. Germline V gene sequence: CDR1 SGHNT, CDR2 YENEEA. V lost 2 bases to trimming and J lost 10 bases, with 13 bases between them.

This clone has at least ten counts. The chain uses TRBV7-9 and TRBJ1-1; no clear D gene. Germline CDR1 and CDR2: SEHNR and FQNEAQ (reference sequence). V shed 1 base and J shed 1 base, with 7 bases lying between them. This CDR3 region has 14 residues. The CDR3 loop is CASSLGTGNTEAFF. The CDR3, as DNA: TGTGCCAGCAGCTTAGGGACGGGGAACACTGAAGCTTTCTTT.

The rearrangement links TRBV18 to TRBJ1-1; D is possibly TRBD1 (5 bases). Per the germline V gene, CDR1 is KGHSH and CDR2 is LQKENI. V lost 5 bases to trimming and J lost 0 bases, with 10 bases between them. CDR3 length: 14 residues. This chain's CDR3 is CASSEGNLNTEAFF. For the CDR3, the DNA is TGTGCCAGCTCAGAGGGGAACTTGAACACTGAAGCTTTCTTT.

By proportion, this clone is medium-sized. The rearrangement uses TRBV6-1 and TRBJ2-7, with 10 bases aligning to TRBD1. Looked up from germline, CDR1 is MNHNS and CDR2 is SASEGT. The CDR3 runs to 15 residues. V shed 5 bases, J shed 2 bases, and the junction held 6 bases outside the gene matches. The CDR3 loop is CASSPGTGAPYEQYF. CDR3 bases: TGTGCCAGCAGTCCCGGGACAGGGGCCCCCTACGAGCAGTACTTC.

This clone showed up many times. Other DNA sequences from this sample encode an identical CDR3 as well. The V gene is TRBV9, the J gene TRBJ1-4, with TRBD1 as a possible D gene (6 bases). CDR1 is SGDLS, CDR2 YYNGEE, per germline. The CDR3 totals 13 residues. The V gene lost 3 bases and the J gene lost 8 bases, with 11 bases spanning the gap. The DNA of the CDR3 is TGTGCCAGCAGCGCCAGGGGAAGGGAAAAACTGTTTTTT. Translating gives CASSARGREKLFF.

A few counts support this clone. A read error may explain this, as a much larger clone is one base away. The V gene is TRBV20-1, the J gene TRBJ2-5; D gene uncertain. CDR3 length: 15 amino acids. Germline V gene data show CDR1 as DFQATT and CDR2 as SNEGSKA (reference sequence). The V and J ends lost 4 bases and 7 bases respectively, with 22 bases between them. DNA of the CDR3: TGCAGTGCTACCCCCTGGACCACAGAGGTCGGGACCCAGTACTTC. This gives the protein CSATPWTTEVGTQYF.

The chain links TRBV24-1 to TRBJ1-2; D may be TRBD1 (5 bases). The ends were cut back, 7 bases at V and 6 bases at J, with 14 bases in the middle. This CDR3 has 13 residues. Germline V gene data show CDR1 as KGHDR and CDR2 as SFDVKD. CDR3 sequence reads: CATSSAGRDGYTF. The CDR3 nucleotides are TGTGCCACCAGCTCTGCGGGACGTGATGGCTACACCTTC.

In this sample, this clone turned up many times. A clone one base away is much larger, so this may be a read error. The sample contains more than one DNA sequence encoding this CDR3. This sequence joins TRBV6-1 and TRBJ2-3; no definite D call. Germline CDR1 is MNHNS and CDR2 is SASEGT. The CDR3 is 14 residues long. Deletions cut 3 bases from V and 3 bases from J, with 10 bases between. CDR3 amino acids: CASSEGPRTDTQYF. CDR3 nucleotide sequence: TGTGCCAGCAGTGAGGGCCCCAGGACAGATACGCAGTATTTT.

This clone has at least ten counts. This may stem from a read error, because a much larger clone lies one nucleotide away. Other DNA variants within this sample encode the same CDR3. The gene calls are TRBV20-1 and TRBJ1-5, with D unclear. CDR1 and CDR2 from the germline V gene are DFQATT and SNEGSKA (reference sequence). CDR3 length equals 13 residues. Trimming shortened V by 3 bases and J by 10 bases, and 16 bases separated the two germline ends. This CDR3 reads CSASVEGRSPQHF. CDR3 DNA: TGCAGTGCTAGTGTCGAAGGGAGGAGTCCCCAGCATTTT.

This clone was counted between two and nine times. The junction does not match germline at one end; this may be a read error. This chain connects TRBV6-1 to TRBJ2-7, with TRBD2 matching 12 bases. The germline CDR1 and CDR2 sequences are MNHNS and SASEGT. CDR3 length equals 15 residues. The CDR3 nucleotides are TGTGCCAGCAGTGAGACTAGCGGGGGTTCCCAAGAGCAGCACTTC. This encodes CASSETSGGSQEQHF.

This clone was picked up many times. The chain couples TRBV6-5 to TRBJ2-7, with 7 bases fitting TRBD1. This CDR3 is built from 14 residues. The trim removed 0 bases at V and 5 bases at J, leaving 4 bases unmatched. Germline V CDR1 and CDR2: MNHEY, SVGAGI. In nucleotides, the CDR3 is TGTGCCAGCAGTTACTCGACAGGGCTAGACGAGCAGTACTTC. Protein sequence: CASSYSTGLDEQYF.

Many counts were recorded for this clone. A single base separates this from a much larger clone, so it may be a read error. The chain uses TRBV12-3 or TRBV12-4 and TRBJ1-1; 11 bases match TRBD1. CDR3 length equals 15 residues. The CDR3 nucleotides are TGTGCCAGCAATTTAGTCGGGACAGGGGGAACTGAAGCTTTCTTT. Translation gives CASNLVGTGGTEAFF.

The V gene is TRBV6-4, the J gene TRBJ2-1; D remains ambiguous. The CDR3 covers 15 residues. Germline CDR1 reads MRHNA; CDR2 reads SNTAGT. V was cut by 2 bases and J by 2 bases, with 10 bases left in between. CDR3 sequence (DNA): TGTGCCAGCAGTGACCTGAGCGTGGCCTACAATGAGCAGTTCTTC. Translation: CASSDLSVAYNEQFF.

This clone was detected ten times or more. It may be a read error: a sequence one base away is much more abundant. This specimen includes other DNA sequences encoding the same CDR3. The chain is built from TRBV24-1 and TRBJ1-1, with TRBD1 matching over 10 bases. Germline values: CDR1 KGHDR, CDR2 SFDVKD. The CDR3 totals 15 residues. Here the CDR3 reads CATRGQGEMNTEAFF. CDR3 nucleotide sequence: TGTGCCACCAGAGGACAGGGGGAGATGAACACCGAAGCTTTCTTT.

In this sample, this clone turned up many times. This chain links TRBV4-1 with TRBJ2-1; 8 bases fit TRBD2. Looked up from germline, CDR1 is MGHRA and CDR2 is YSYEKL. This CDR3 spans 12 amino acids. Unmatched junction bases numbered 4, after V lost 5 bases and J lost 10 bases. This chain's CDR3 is CASSSTSGEQFF. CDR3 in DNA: TGCGCCAGCAGCTCCACTAGCGGCGAGCAGTTCTTC.

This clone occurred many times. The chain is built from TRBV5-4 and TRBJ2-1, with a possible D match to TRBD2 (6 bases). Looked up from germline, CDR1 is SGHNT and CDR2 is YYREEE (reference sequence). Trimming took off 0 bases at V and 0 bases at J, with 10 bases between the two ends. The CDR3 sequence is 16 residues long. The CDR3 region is CASSLGGGNSYNEQFF. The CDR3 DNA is TGTGCCAGCAGCTTGGGTGGCGGGAACTCCTACAATGAGCAGTTCTTC.

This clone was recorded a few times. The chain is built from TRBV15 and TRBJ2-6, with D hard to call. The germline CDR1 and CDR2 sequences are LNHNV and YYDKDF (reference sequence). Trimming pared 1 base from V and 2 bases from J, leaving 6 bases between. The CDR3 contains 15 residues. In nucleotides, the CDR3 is TGTGCCACCAGCAGAGTCGACCCTGGGGCCAACGTCCTGACTTTC. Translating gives CATSRVDPGANVLTF.

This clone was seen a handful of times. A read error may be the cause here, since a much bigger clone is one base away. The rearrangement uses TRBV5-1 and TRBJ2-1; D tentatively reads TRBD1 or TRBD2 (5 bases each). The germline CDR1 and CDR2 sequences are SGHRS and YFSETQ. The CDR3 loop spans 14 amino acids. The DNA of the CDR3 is TGCGCCGGCAGCTTGGAGGTTGGGGGAAATGAGCAGTTCTTC. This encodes CAGSLEVGGNEQFF.